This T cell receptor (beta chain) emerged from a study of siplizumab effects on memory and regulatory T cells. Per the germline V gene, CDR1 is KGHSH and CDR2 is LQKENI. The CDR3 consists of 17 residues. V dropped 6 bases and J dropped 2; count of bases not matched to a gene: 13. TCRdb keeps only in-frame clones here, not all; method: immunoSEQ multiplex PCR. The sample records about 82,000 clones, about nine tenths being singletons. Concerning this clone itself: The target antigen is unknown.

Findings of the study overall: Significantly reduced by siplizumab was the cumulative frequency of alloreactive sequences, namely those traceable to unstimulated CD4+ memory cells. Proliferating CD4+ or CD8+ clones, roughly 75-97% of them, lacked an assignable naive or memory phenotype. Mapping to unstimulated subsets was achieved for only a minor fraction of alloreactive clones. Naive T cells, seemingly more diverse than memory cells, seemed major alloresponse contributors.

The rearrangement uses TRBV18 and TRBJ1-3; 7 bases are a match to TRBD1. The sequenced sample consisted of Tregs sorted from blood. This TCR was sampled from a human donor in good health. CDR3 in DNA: TGTGCCAGCTCTCCTCTCGGACAGGCTTACACTGGAAACACCATATATTTT. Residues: CASSPLGQAYTGNTIYF.